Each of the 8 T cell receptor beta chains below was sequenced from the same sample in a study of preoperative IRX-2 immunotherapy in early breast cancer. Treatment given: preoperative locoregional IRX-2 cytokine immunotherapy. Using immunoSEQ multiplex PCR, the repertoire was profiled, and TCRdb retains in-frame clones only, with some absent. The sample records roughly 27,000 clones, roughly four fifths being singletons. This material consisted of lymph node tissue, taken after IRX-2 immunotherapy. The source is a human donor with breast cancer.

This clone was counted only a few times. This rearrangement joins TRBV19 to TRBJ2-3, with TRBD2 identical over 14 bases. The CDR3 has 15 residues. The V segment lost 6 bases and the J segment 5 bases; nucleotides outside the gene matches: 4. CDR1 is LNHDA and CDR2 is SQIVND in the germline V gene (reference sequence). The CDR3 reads CASRLGTSGRDTQYF. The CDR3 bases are TGTGCCAGTAGACTCGGGACTAGCGGGAGAGATACGCAGTATTTT.

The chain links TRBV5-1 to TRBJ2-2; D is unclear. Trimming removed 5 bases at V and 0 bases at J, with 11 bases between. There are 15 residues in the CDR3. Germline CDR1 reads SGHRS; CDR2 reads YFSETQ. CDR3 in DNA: TGCGCCAGCAGTACAACCGGATCGAACACCGGGGAGCTGTTTTTT. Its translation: CASSTTGSNTGELFF. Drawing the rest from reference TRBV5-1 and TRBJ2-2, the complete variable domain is KAGVTQTPRYLIKTRGQQVTLSCSPISGHRSVSWYQQTPGQGLQFLFEYFSETQRNKGNFPGRFSGRQFSNSRSEMNVSTLELGDSALYLCASSTTGSNTGELFFGEGSRLTVL.

The CDR3 region is CASSHDRVFRNTIYF. CDR3 nucleotides: TGTGCCAGCAGCCACGACAGGGTTTTTCGGAACACCATATATTTT. The chain links TRBV11-3 to TRBJ1-3, with 7 bases fitting TRBD1. The CDR3 consists of 15 residues. Unmatched junction bases numbered 11, after V lost 5 bases and J lost 7 bases. The germline gives CDR1 SGHNT, CDR2 YENEEA.

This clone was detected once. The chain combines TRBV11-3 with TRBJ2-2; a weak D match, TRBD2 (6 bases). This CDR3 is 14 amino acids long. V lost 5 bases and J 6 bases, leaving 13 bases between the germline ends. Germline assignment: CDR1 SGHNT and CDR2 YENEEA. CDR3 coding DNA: TGTGCCAGCAGCCCCCGAGGGAGGTCCGGGGAGCTGTTTTTT. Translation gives CASSPRGRSGELFF.

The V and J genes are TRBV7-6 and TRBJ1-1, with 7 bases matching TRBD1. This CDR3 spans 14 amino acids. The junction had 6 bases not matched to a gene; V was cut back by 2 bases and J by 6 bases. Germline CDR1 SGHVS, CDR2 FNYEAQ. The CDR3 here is CASSLQGGMAEAFF. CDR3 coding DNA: TGTGCCAGCAGCTTACAGGGGGGGATGGCTGAAGCTTTCTTT.

The CDR3 DNA follows: TGTGCCAGCAGTTTGGGGGAGGGGGACTACCGAGGCGATGAGCAGTTCTTC. Protein: CASSLGEGDYRGDEQFF. V and J are TRBV28 and TRBJ2-1; TRBD2 is a possible D gene (7 bases). The CDR3 contains 17 residues. The V gene's germline CDR1 is MDHEN and CDR2 SYDVKM. The V gene lost 3 bases and the J gene lost 8 bases, with 23 bases spanning the gap.

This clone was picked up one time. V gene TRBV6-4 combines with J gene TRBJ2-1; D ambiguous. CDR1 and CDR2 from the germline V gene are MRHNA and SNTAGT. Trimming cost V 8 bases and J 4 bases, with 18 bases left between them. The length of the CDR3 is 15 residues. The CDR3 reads CASLLGSPEYNEQFF. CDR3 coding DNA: TGTGCCAGCCTCCTAGGCTCGCCGGAATACAATGAGCAGTTCTTC.

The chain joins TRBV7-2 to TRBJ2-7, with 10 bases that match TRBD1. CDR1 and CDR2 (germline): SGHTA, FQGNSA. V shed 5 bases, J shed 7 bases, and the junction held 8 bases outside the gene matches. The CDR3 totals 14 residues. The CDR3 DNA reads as TGTGCCAGCAGCAGCCGGGACAGGGGTGGGGAGCAGTACTTC. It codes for CASSSRDRGGEQYF.